What follows are 10 T cell receptor beta chains derived from one specimen sequenced in a study of T cells in Graves' hyperthyroidism and ophthalmopathy (dated 2019 in TCRdb). The library was obtained by multiplex PCR. Sequencing was carried out with an Illumina HiSeq 2000. The TCR beta CDR3 regions were amplified from the RNA transcripts. The first round of RT-PCR for the TCR CDR3 was performed with the HTBI primer set and the Qiagen OneStep RT-PCR kit. TCRdb redid the processing of the public reads, applying fastp at Q25 and MiXCR, and retained in-frame beta chains. Each CDR3 protein appears once, grouped with its most common genes and DNA. The sample data list some 300,000 distinct CDR3 sequences, and around 20% of these were observed just once. Roughly 39% of the sample belongs to the ten largest clones. Sequenced sample: blood. The receptors derive from a man aged 50 to 59 with Graves' ophthalmopathy.

This clonotype showed up many times. This chain uses TRBV28 with TRBJ2-7; 7 nucleotides line up with TRBD1. This CDR3 comprises 14 residues. V shed 5 bases, J shed 3 bases, and the junction held 7 bases outside the gene matches. Germline-derived CDR1 and CDR2 are MDHEN and SYDVKM. As DNA, the CDR3 is TGTGCCAGCAGTGGAGACAGGGCATACTACGAGCAGTACTTC. Translation gives CASSGDRAYYEQYF.

This clonotype was recorded a few times. The genes are TRBV28 and TRBJ2-7; D is uncertain. The V and J ends lost 7 bases and 2 bases respectively, with 15 bases between them. Germline V gene sequence: CDR1 MDHEN, CDR2 SYDVKM. This CDR3 comprises 14 residues. The CDR3 DNA sequence: TGTGCCAGCACACACGGAGACCCCCCCTACGAGCAGTACTTC. This codes for CASTHGDPPYEQYF.

This clonotype showed up many times. The CDR3 coding sequence is TGTGCCAGCAGCCGCGAGGCAGCCCCCCAAGAGACCCAGTACTTC. This encodes CASSREAAPQETQYF. The chain links TRBV11-3 to TRBJ2-5; D not certain. The CDR3 is made up of 15 amino acids. V dropped 5 bases and J dropped 1 base, with 14 bases sitting between them. Germline-derived CDR1 and CDR2 are SGHNT and YENEEA. Supplemented by reference TRBV11-3 and TRBJ2-5, the full variable domain reads EAGVVQSPRYKIIEKKQPVAFWCNPISGHNTLYWYLQNLGQGPELLIRYENEEAVDDSQLPKDRFSAERLKGVDSTLKIQPAELGDSAVYLCASSREAAPQETQYFGPGTRLLVL.

This clonotype was observed a handful of times. V gene TRBV4-1 combines with J gene TRBJ2-3, with D perhaps matching TRBD1 (6 bases). CDR1 and CDR2 (germline): MGHRA, YSYEKL. V was clipped by 1 base and J by 2 bases, with 7 bases between them. This CDR3 has 14 amino acids. The CDR3 DNA reads TGCGCCAGCAGCCAAGGGGACACCACAGATACGCAGTATTTT. Its translation: CASSQGDTTDTQYF.

At least ten counts were recorded for this clonotype. The genes are TRBV15 and TRBJ2-3; a possible D gene is TRBD1 (6 bases). V was trimmed by 5 bases and J by 0 bases, leaving 12 bases between them. Germline values: CDR1 LNHNV, CDR2 YYDKDF (reference sequence). The CDR3 consists of 15 residues. The CDR3 sequence: CATSSGTISTDTQYF. In nucleotides, the CDR3 is TGTGCCACCAGCTCTGGGACAATAAGCACAGATACGCAGTATTTT.

The chain recombines TRBV6-2 or TRBV6-3 with TRBJ1-5, with D hard to call. The germline V and J ends were trimmed by 2 bases and 5 bases, with 10 bases remaining between them. The CDR3 consists of 14 residues. The germline CDR1 and CDR2 sequences are MNHEY and SVGEGT. DNA for the CDR3: TGTGCCAGCAGTTACCATCGAGCCCATCAGCCCCAGCATTTT. Translation: CASSYHRAHQPQHF.

The chain is built from TRBV6-1 and TRBJ2-5; the D gene could be TRBD1 or TRBD2 (5 bases each). Germline CDR1 and CDR2: MNHNS and SASEGT. Trimming took off 5 bases at V and 5 bases at J, with 15 bases between the two ends. The CDR3 has 14 residues. CDR3: CASSTDPGRETQYF. The DNA for the CDR3 is TGTGCCAGCAGTACTGACCCGGGGCGGGAGACCCAGTACTTC.

This clonotype has a count of ten or more. The chain links TRBV11-2 to TRBJ2-1, with D unclear. The germline V gene encodes CDR1 SGHAT and CDR2 FQNNGV. Between the trimmed V and J ends, which lost 0 bases and 2 bases, there was a span of 11 bases. The CDR3 length is 16 residues. The CDR3 DNA reads as TGTGCCAGCAGCTTAGAGCGAAACCCTACCTACAATGAGCAGTTCTTC. Protein sequence: CASSLERNPTYNEQFF.

This clonotype showed up many times. The chain recombines TRBV7-2 with TRBJ2-7; D unresolved. V was trimmed by 1 base and J by 5 bases, leaving 6 bases between them. Germline loops: CDR1 SGHTA, CDR2 FQGNSA. The CDR3 contains 12 residues. The CDR3 region has the DNA TGTGCCAGCAGCTTAGTTATGAACGAGCAGTACTTC. Protein: CASSLVMNEQYF.

There are many counts of this clonotype. The V and J genes are TRBV28 and TRBJ2-3; D gene ambiguous. Germline CDR1 is MDHEN and CDR2 is SYDVKM. The CDR3 spans 15 residues. V was shortened by 5 bases and J by 1 base, with 13 bases between the two germline ends. The CDR3 DNA is TGTGCCAGCAGTCCAGTTGGGCGAGGCACAGATACGCAGTATTTT. Translated, it gives CASSPVGRGTDTQYF.